Each of the 29 T cell receptor beta chains below was sequenced from the same sample in a study of T cells in Graves' hyperthyroidism and ophthalmopathy (dated by TCRdb to between 2018 and 2021). The method was multiplex PCR. Data came from an Illumina HiSeq 2000. The TCR beta CDR3 regions were amplified from the RNA transcripts. A first-round RT-PCR of the TCR CDR3 used the HTBI primer set with the Qiagen OneStep RT-PCR kit. The public reads were reprocessed in TCRdb via fastp at Q25 and MiXCR, keeping in-frame beta chains. Duplicate CDR3 protein sequences are folded into a single record with the most common DNA and genes. The sample profile shows hundreds of thousands of distinct CDR3 sequences; approximately 15% of them were found once. The ten largest clones capture around 25% of the sample. Input material: blood. Receptor source: a woman in her twenties or thirties with Graves' hyperthyroidism.

This clonotype was recorded many times. The chain carries TRBV5-1 and TRBJ2-1, with D perhaps TRBD1 (5 bases). V shed 0 bases and J shed 5 bases, with 9 bases lying between them. The V gene's germline CDR1 is SGHRS and CDR2 YFSETQ. The CDR3 spans 14 residues. CDR3 amino acids: CASSLGQPDNEQFF. CDR3 in DNA: TGCGCCAGCAGCTTGGGACAGCCCGACAATGAGCAGTTCTTC.

J is TRBJ1-4 and V is TRBV5-8; D unclear. Germline V gene data show CDR1 as SGHTS and CDR2 as YDEGEE. Trimming took 4 bases from V and 7 from J, leaving 11 bases between them. The CDR3 has 13 residues. CDR3 bases: TGTGCCAGCAGCCGGGAGTTAGGTGAAAAACTGTTTTTT. This codes for CASSRELGEKLFF.

This clonotype was seen ten or more times. This rearrangement joins TRBV10-3 to TRBJ1-1, with D maybe TRBD1 (5 bases). Germline V gives CDR1 ENHRY, CDR2 SYGVKD. The V end was cut by 5 bases, the J end by 1 base, with 8 bases between. CDR3 length: 13 residues. The CDR3 DNA follows: TGTGCCATCAGTACCCAGGGGAACACTGAAGCTTTCTTT. It is translated as CAISTQGNTEAFF.

Only a few counts were recorded for this clonotype. The rearrangement uses TRBV7-9 and TRBJ2-1; possibly TRBD1 for D (6 bases). The CDR3 sequence is 16 residues long. Germline lookup yields CDR1 SEHNR and CDR2 FQNEAQ (reference sequence). V gave up 6 bases and J gave up 6 bases, with 21 bases separating them. The chain's CDR3 is CASRHTGQLRGNEQFF. The CDR3 coding sequence is TGTGCCAGCAGGCATACAGGACAGCTTCGGGGCAATGAGCAGTTCTTC. The full variable domain, in which reference TRBV7-9 and TRBJ2-1 provide the parts outside the CDR3, is DTGVSQNPRHKITKRGQNVTFRCDPISEHNRLYWYRQTLGQGPEFLTYFQNEAQLEKSRLLSDRFSAERPKGSFSTLEIQRTEQGDSAMYLCASRHTGQLRGNEQFFGPGTRLTVL.

Worth noting for this clonotype: This may come from a read error, since a much larger clone is one base off. The gene calls are TRBV28 and TRBJ2-1; TRBD2 aligns across 12 bases. The CDR3 contains 15 residues. Germline V gives CDR1 MDHEN, CDR2 SYDVKM. This CDR3 is CASLRTSGTYNDQFF. The CDR3 nucleotides are TGTGCCAGCCTTCGGACTAGCGGGACCTACAATGATCAGTTCTTC.

The chain carries TRBV10-3 and TRBJ1-2; D may be TRBD1 (6 bases). Per germline, CDR1 ENHRY and CDR2 SYGVKD. CDR3 length equals 13 residues. V shed 4 bases and J shed 3 bases, with 9 bases lying between them. CDR3: CAISVGADYGYTF. DNA of the CDR3: TGTGCCATCAGTGTGGGGGCGGACTATGGCTACACCTTC.

This clonotype was detected ten times or more. J is TRBJ2-1 and V is TRBV6-1; D unresolved. Trimming pared 5 bases from V and 6 bases from J, leaving 8 bases between. This CDR3 region has 12 residues. Germline CDR1 MNHNS, CDR2 SASEGT. DNA for the CDR3: TGTGCCAGCAGTTTCGATCTCAATGAGCAGTTCTTC. Residues: CASSFDLNEQFF.

This clonotype was observed at least ten times. The rearrangement joins TRBV29-1 to TRBJ2-7, with 9 positions matching TRBD2. This CDR3 has 15 amino acids. The V and J ends lost 5 bases and 4 bases, in that order; junction bases with no gene match: 12. CDR1 is SQVTM, CDR2 ANQGSEA, per germline. The CDR3 region is CSVIAAGGHRYEQYF. CDR3 DNA: TGCAGCGTTATCGCAGCGGGAGGCCATCGTTACGAGCAGTACTTC.

This clonotype was recorded at least ten times. This chain joins TRBV6-1 and TRBJ2-3; D is possibly TRBD1 (5 bases). V lost 6 bases and J 4 bases, leaving 17 bases between the germline ends. The CDR3 totals 15 residues. Per germline, CDR1 MNHNS and CDR2 SASEGT. The CDR3 here is CASRSLGLESDTQYF. The CDR3 DNA reads TGTGCCAGCAGAAGCCTGGGGCTTGAATCAGATACGCAGTATTTT.

V gene TRBV9 combines with J gene TRBJ2-3; 10 bases match TRBD2. The V gene's germline CDR1 is SGDLS and CDR2 YYNGEE. J lost 8 bases, V lost 3 bases, and 6 bases had no gene match. The CDR3 has 14 amino acids. The DNA of the CDR3 is TGTGCCAGCAGCGGAAGCGGGAGGGCCGCTACGCAGTATTTT. Translating gives CASSGSGRAATQYF.

This clonotype occurred many times. The rearrangement uses TRBV6-1 and TRBJ2-6, with 10 positions matching TRBD2. Trimming removed 1 base from V and 2 bases from J; junction bases left unmatched: 5. Germline-derived CDR1 and CDR2 are MNHNS and SASEGT. The CDR3 consists of 18 residues. The CDR3: CASSEDWLAGAGANVLTF. Written as DNA, the CDR3 is TGTGCCAGCAGTGAAGATTGGCTAGCGGGAGCTGGGGCCAACGTCCTGACTTTC.

This clonotype occurred once. This chain joins TRBV18 and TRBJ2-3; 9 bases agree with TRBD2. Trimming removed 2 bases from V and 7 bases from J; junction bases left unmatched: 4. There are 14 residues in the CDR3. The germline gives CDR1 KGHSH, CDR2 LQKENI. CDR3: CASSPAGGPNTQYF. As DNA, the CDR3 is TGTGCCAGCTCACCAGCGGGAGGGCCAAATACGCAGTATTTT. Based on the CDR3 plus reference TRBV18 and TRBJ2-3, the full variable domain is NAGVMQNPRHLVRRRGQEARLRCSPMKGHSHVYWYRQLPEEGLKFMVYLQKENIIDESGMPKERFSAEFPKEGPSILRIQQVVRGDSAAYFCASSPAGGPNTQYFGPGTRLTVL.

This clonotype was recorded many times. The chain links TRBV13 to TRBJ2-7, with 9 bases lining up with TRBD2. With V trimmed by 0 bases and J by 3 bases, 3 bases remained unmatched. The CDR3 is made up of 15 amino acids. Germline CDR1 is PRHDT and CDR2 is FYEKMQ (reference sequence). The CDR3 DNA is TGTGCCAGCAGCTTAGGCGCTAGCGGGATCTACGAGCAGTACTTC. Translated, it gives CASSLGASGIYEQYF. The full variable domain, with the rest looked up from reference TRBV13 and TRBJ2-7, is AAGVIQSPRHLIKEKRETATLKCYPIPRHDTVYWYQQGPGQDPQFLISFYEKMQSDKGSIPDRFSAQQFSDYHSELNMSSLELGDSALYFCASSLGASGIYEQYFGPGTRLTVT.

This clonotype showed up just a few times. CDR3 nucleotide sequence: TGTGCCAGCAGCCCCTTGGGGTACAGAGAAGAGACCCAGTACTTC. Translation: CASSPLGYREETQYF. The chain joins TRBV13 to TRBJ2-5; D uncertain. CDR1 and CDR2 from the germline V gene are PRHDT and FYEKMQ (reference sequence). This CDR3 contains 15 residues. The germline V and J ends were trimmed by 5 bases and 3 bases, with 16 bases remaining between them.

This chain joins TRBV29-1 and TRBJ2-2; D gene unclear. This CDR3 spans 12 amino acids. CDR1 and CDR2 from the germline V gene are SQVTM and ANQGSEA. Trimming cost V 6 bases and J 6 bases, with 11 bases left between them. The CDR3: CSVVKRPGELFF. The CDR3 DNA follows: TGCAGCGTCGTTAAGAGGCCCGGGGAGCTGTTTTTT.

This clonotype was seen repeatedly, ten times or more. V is TRBV30 and J is TRBJ1-2; TRBD1 might be the D (6 bases). CDR1 and CDR2 (germline): GTSNPN, SVGIG (reference sequence). The CDR3 spans 13 residues. V dropped 0 bases and J dropped 7 bases, with 12 bases sitting between them. Here the CDR3 DNA reads TGTGCCTGGAGTGTAACGGGGGCGCTTGGCTACACCTTC. The encoded protein is CAWSVTGALGYTF.

This clonotype was seen repeatedly, ten times or more. The chain recombines TRBV3-1 with TRBJ2-7; no reliable D call. The CDR3 totals 15 residues. Trimming shortened V by 0 bases and J by 3 bases, and 12 bases separated the two germline ends. Germline CDR1 is LGHDT and CDR2 is YNNKEL (reference sequence). The CDR3: CASSQEVAGYYEQYF. For the CDR3, the DNA is TGTGCCAGCAGCCAAGAGGTAGCCGGATACTACGAGCAGTACTTC.

This CDR3 is CASSPRGLGNTGELFF. The CDR3 region has the DNA TGTGCCAGCAGCCCCCGCGGGCTGGGGAACACCGGGGAGCTGTTTTTT. The genes are TRBV5-8 and TRBJ2-2, with D perhaps matching TRBD2 (5 bases). Trimming stripped 4 bases from V and 1 base from J, with 14 bases between. The germline V gene encodes CDR1 SGHTS and CDR2 YDEGEE. There are 16 residues in the CDR3.

The V gene is TRBV18, the J gene TRBJ2-7; D gene uncertain. The CDR3 sequence is 14 residues long. CDR1 is KGHSH and CDR2 is LQKENI in the germline V gene. Deletions cut 4 bases from V and 5 bases from J, with 15 bases between. Written as DNA, the CDR3 is TGTGCCAGCTCACAGGTTCTAGATTCAGACGAGCAGTACTTC. This sequence encodes CASSQVLDSDEQYF.

The rearrangement links TRBV28 to TRBJ1-5, with 8 positions matching TRBD1. Germline V gives CDR1 MDHEN, CDR2 SYDVKM. This CDR3 has 13 residues. V shed 3 bases and J 7 bases; nucleotides not matched to a gene: 2. CDR3 in amino acids: CASSLTGAQPQHF. The CDR3 DNA is TGTGCCAGCAGTTTGACAGGGGCACAGCCCCAGCATTTT.

As to this clonotype: One end of the junction is discordant with germline, which a read error may explain. V usage is TRBV30 and J usage is TRBJ1-5; a weak D match, TRBD1 (6 bases). The CDR3 contains 13 residues. Germline V lookup: CDR1 GTSNPN, CDR2 SVGIG (reference sequence). The CDR3 here is CARSTDSFQPQHF. CDR3 bases: TGTGCCCGGAGTACGGACAGTTTTCAGCCCCAGCATTTT. Full variable domain (remainder filled in from reference TRBV30 and TRBJ1-5): SQTIHQWPATLVQPVGSPLSLECTVEGTSNPNLYWYRQAAGRGLQLLFYSVGIGQISSEVPQNLSASRPQDRQFILSSKKLLLSDSGFYLCARSTDSFQPQHFGDGTRLSIL.

Notes on this clonotype: A single base separates this from a much larger clone, so it may be a read error. The V and J genes are TRBV7-9 and TRBJ2-1; TRBD2 matches at 12 bases. With V trimmed by 6 bases and J by 8 bases, 11 bases remained unmatched. The CDR3 loop spans 16 amino acids. Germline CDR1 is SEHNR and CDR2 is FQNEAQ (reference sequence). CDR3 loop: CASSSLAGGLGDEQFF. In DNA, the CDR3 is TGTGCCAGCAGTTCTCTAGCGGGAGGGCTCGGCGATGAGCAGTTCTTC.

The chain combines TRBV4-2 with TRBJ2-7; a weak D match, TRBD2 (6 bases). In germline, CDR1 is LGHNA, CDR2 YNFKEQ. V was cut by 4 bases and J by 9 bases, with 25 bases left in between. There are 16 residues in the CDR3. This CDR3 is CASSLSGGAGKGRQYF. The CDR3 nucleotides read TGTGCCAGCAGCCTCAGTGGTGGGGCGGGGAAGGGTCGGCAGTACTTC.

This clonotype was seen a handful of times. The gene calls are TRBV7-2 and TRBJ2-7; 8 nucleotides line up with TRBD1. Germline V lookup: CDR1 SGHTA, CDR2 FQGNSA. V shed 7 bases and J 6 bases; nucleotides not matched to a gene: 14. The CDR3 has 15 amino acids. The DNA for the CDR3 is TGTGCCAGCAAACCGACCCTGGACAGGGACCCCGAGCAGTACTTC. Its translation: CASKPTLDRDPEQYF.

The table lists this clonotype with many counts. The gene calls are TRBV10-3 and TRBJ1-1; 10 bases line up with TRBD1. The CDR3 totals 16 residues. With 7 bases clipped from V and 5 bases from J, the junction kept 13 bases outside the gene matches. CDR1 and CDR2 (germline): ENHRY, SYGVKD. In DNA form, the CDR3 reads TGTGCCATCAAGGGGACAGGGGCCCGCTCGGGAACTGAAGCTTTCTTT. The encoded protein is CAIKGTGARSGTEAFF.

This clonotype has a handful of counts. This chain joins TRBV27 and TRBJ2-2; no firm D call. The CDR3 runs 13 residues. Germline V gene lookup returns CDR1 MNHEY and CDR2 SMNVEV (reference sequence). V was clipped by 5 bases and J by 9 bases, with 13 bases between them. CDR3 residues: CASSPDQLRELFF. CDR3 bases: TGTGCCAGCAGTCCGGACCAGCTGCGGGAGCTGTTTTTT.

There are many counts of this clonotype. The chain uses TRBV6-1 and TRBJ2-6; D gene ambiguous. This CDR3 has 13 amino acids. V lost 9 bases and J 1 base, leaving 7 bases between the germline ends. The germline gives CDR1 MNHNS, CDR2 SASEGT. The chain's CDR3 is CASSSSGANVLTF. CDR3 coding DNA: TGTGCCAGTAGTTCGTCTGGGGCCAACGTCCTGACTTTC.

This clonotype was recorded at least ten times. This chain links TRBV11-3 with TRBJ2-3, with 9 bases lining up with TRBD1. Trimming took 5 bases from V and 4 from J; bases not matched to a gene: 4. This CDR3 has 14 residues. Germline values: CDR1 SGHNT, CDR2 YENEEA. The CDR3: CASSPGQGSDTQYF. Written as DNA, the CDR3 is TGTGCCAGCAGCCCGGGACAGGGATCAGATACGCAGTATTTT.

This clonotype was seen at least ten times. The gene calls are TRBV20-1 and TRBJ2-7, with D unresolved. The CDR3 has 12 amino acids. The V end lost 6 bases, the J end lost 3 bases, and 12 bases lay between the germline ends. The germline V gene encodes CDR1 DFQATT and CDR2 SNEGSKA (reference sequence). Here the CDR3 reads CSAMDQFYEQYF. The CDR3 bases are TGCAGTGCCATGGACCAATTCTACGAGCAGTACTTC.